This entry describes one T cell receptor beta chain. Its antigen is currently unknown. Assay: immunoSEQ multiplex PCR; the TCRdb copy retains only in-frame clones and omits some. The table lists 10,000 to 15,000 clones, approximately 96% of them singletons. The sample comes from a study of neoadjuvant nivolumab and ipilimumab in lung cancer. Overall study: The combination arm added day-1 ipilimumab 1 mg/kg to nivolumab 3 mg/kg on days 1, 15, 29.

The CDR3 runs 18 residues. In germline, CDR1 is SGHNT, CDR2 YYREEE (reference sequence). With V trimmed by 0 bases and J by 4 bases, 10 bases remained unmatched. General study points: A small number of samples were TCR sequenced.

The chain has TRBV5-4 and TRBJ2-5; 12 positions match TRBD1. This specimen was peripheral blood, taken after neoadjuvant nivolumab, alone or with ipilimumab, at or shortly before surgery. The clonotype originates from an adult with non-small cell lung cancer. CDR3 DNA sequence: TGTGCCAGCAGCTTGGGGGGGACAGGGACAGGGGGCCGAGAGACCCAGTACTTC. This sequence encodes CASSLGGTGTGGRETQYF.